This TCR beta chain was observed in a study of blood T cell repertoires in COVID-19. This clone was seen a single time. Method: immunoSEQ multiplex PCR; TCRdb's copy keeps in-frame clones and lacks some. Here the sample spans approximately 120,000 clones, 70% to 75% being singletons. V lost 5 bases, J lost 4 bases, and 11 bases lay in between. This CDR3 has 14 residues. Germline CDR1 reads SGHAT; CDR2 reads FQNNGV. Sample: peripheral blood. V gene TRBV11-2 combines with J gene TRBJ1-4, with D perhaps matching TRBD1 (6 bases). This TCR was recovered from a man aged 60 to 69 with acute or convalescent COVID-19. The CDR3 here is CASSPTGSNEKLFF. As DNA, the CDR3 is TGTGCCAGCAGCCCCACAGGGAGTAATGAAAAACTGTTTTTT. Full variable domain (remainder filled in from reference TRBV11-2 and TRBJ1-4): EAGVAQSPRYKIIEKRQSVAFWCNPISGHATLYWYQQILGQGPKLLIQFQNNGVVDDSQLPKDRFSAERLKGVDSTLKIQPAKLEDSAVYLCASSPTGSNEKLFFGSGTQLSVL.